This entry is about one T cell receptor (beta chain). The target of this receptor is not known. No per-base quality is available; no much larger clone lies one base away. Enrolling through a virtual design, the prospective study's participants ranged in age from roughly 18 to 95 years and lived across some 22 United States geographic areas. In the prospective study, cohorts were assigned on the basis of participant-reported clinical history obtained from a screening survey and a study questionnaire. Recovered participants in ImmuneRACE Cohort 3 were defined by two consecutive negative NP/OP PCR tests, clearance by a healthcare professional, or resolution of symptoms. Mobile phlebotomists in the prospective study collected whole blood, serum and a nasopharyngeal or oropharyngeal swab from every participant. Additional blood draws and questionnaires over a 2-month period could optionally be provided by prospective study participants. Before DNA extraction, prospective study blood samples were shipped either frozen or at room temperature.

TCRbeta CDR3 regions were amplified from genomic DNA by means of the immunoSEQ Assay, a bias-controlled multiplex PCR. The source study handled its data this way. Nucleated cell counts per sample were estimated from amplification of reference gene primers within the assay. Sequence reads were collapsed and filtered to measure the absolute abundance of every unique TCRbeta CDR3 rearrangement. Productive Simpson clonality was computed per sample as the square root of Simpson's diversity index over productive rearrangements. This immuneACCESS table, as held by TCRdb, lists in-frame sequences with V and J called but not all clones. Of the missing ones, under half trace to an unresolved V gene in checked studies; the others have no known cause. Clonal size and the V and J genes are those of that table, whereas D and trimming came from the DNA. This sample comprises 250,000 to 350,000 clones, about 87% of them detected only once. Together, the top ten hold around 2.9% of the sample.

This sample is part of a study of blood T cell repertoires in COVID-19 (TCRdb year 2020). Background on the whole study: Samples from collaborators originated in the United States, Italy and Spain and spanned both the acute and convalescent phases of COVID-19. The material from the prospective study consisted of cDNA or gDNA derived from T cells, B-cell-depleted T cells, or PBMCs. The dataset comprised deeply sampled blood TCRbeta repertoires from subjects exposed to, actively infected with, or recovered from COVID-19. The repertoires were released in a freely available public database intended as a resource for research on the immune response to SARS-CoV-2. Samples were obtained from the ongoing ImmuneRACE study (first 160 participants) and from over 1,000 subjects provided by 6 global collaborators. Sample metadata almost always included a de-identified subject ID, COVID-19 status, age in years and sex. HLA class I and class II types, where available, came from metadata supplied by the sample provider rather than from assay-based typing. What the study reported, not specific to this receptor: The amount of clinical and demographic metadata varied by source and participant and was provided uncurated.

This TCR was sampled from a woman aged 50 to 65 who had recovered from COVID-19. The sequenced sample was PBMCs or T cells enriched from blood (not recorded which).

The CDR3 in this case is CASSSADRGLLRNTGELFF. Here is the DNA: TGTGCCAGCAGCTCCGCGGACAGGGGGCTCCTACGAAACACCGGGGAGCTGTTTTTT. The chain is assembled from TRBV7-2 and TRBJ2-2; the central 11 bases match TRBD1. The CDR3 sequence holds 19 residues, the cysteine and phenylalanine included. The kept DNA is CDR3 alone, 57 bases in frame from the first base. Here V drops 4 bases and J drops 2 bases, and the junction holds 12 bases not matched to any gene. For CDR1 and CDR2, the germline V gene lists SGHTA and FQGNSA.